This TCR beta chain was sequenced during a study of cytomegalovirus exposure and HLA in healthy donors. Overall study context: Researchers previously reported finding 117 million unique TCR beta sequences from 150 million to 200 million T cells. Study-wide findings and caveats: In vitro assays verified that three CMV-associated chains recognized CMV antigens specifically.

Germline V gives CDR1 SGHDN, CDR2 FVKESK. The CDR3 covers 14 residues. The V end lost 2 bases, the J end lost 3 bases, and 7 bases lay between the germline ends. The PCR had 60 Vbeta and 13 Jbeta primers. Measured with immunoSEQ multiplex PCR; TCRdb has only the in-frame clones, and not every one. The sample holds around 170,000 clones, approximately 80% seen once. Comment on this clone: Its target is not known.

Participants comprised healthy donors of bone marrow. Donors had nominal health at sampling but likely had unrecorded immune exposures. Sequencing input: PBMCs. This sequence joins TRBV14 and TRBJ2-2; D is unclear. The clonotype originates from a woman between 40 and 50 years old in good health and CMV-seropositive. The CDR3 DNA sequence: TGTGCCAGCAGCCAACAGGATTACACCGGGGAGCTGTTTTTT. As protein: CASSQQDYTGELFF.